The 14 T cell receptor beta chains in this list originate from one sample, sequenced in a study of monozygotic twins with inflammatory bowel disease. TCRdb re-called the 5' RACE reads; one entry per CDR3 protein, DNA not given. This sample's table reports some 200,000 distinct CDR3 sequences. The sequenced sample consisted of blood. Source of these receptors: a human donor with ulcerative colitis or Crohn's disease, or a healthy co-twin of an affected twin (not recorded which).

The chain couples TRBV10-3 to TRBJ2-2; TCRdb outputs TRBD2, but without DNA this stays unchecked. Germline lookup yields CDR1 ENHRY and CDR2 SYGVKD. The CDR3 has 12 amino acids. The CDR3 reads CASFGGFGELFF.

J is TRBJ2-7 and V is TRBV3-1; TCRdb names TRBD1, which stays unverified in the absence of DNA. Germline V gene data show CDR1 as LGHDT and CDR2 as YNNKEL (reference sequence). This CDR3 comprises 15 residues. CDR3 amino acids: CASSQGDTGGYEQYF.

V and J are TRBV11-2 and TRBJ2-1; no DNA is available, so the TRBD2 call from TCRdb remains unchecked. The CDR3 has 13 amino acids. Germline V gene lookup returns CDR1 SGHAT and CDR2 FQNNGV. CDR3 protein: CASSLSAGNEQFF.

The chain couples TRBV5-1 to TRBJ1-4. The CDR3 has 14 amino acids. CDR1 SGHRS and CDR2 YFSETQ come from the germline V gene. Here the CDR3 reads CASSADLLNENLFF.

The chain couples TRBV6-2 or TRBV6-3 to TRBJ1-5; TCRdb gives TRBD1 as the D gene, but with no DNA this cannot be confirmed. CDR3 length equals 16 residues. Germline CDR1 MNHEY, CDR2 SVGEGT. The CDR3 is CASSPGGVYSNQPQHF.

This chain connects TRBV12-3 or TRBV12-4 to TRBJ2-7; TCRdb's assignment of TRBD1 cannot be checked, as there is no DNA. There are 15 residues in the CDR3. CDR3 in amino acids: CASSPGTGYPYEQYF.

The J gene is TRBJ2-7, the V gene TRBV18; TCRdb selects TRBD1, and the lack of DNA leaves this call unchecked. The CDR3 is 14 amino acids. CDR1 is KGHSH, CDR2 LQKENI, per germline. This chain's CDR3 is CASSEIGRGYEQYF.

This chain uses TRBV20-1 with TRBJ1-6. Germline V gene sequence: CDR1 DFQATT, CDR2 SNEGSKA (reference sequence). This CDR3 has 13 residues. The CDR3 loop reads CSARTENNSPLHF.

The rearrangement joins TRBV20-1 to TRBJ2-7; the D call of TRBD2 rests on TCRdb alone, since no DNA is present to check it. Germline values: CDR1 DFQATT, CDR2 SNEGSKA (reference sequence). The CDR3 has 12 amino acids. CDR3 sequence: CSARDLAGEQYF.

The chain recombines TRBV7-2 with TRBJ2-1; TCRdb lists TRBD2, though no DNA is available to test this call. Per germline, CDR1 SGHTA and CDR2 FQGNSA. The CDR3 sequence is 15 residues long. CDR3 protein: CASSLGGSRSNEQFF.

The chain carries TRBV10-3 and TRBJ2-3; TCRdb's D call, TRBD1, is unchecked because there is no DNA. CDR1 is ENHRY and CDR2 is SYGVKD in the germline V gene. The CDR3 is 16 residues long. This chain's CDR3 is CAISESRGGITDTQYF.

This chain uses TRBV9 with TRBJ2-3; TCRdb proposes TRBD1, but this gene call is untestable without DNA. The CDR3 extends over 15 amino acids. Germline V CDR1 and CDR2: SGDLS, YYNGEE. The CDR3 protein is CASSVSGTIIDTQYF.

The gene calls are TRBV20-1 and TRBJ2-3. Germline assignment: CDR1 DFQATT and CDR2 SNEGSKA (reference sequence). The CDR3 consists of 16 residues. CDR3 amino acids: CSARDSDWSRTDTQYF.

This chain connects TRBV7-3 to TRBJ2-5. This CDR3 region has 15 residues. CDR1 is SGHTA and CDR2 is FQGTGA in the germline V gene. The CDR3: CASSLTPSFQETQYF.